This record covers a single TCR beta chain. Its antigen remains unknown. The entry originates in a study of radiotherapy plus CTLA-4 blockade in lung cancer. Study-level background: Among patients, about 20% showed objective responses, and 25% to 35% had disease control. Study-level results: In blood, tumor-derived TCR clones expanded after radiotherapy plus ipilimumab.

CDR1 is GTSNPN and CDR2 is SVGIG in the germline V gene (reference sequence). The CDR3 covers 13 residues. The repertoire was sequenced with immunoSEQ multiplex PCR; TCRdb's copy has only in-frame clones and lacks some. The top ten hold 3% to 4% of the sample, which has 40,000 to 50,000 clones, around 83% seen once. This chain connects TRBV30 to TRBJ2-5, with D unclear. The DNA end lines up better with TRBJ2-7; the J call may be wrong. Here the sequenced sample was peripheral blood, taken from a patient treated with radiotherapy plus ipilimumab. The TCR originated in a human donor with non-small cell lung cancer who had stable disease on radiotherapy plus ipilimumab. In nucleotides, the CDR3 is TGTGCCTGGAGTGACAGAAACTCCTACGAGCAGTACTTC. As protein: CAWSDRNSYEQYF.